This is a list of T cell receptor beta chains from one sample in a study of vaccination effects on CD4 cells after COVID-19. Which antigens these TCRs recognize remains unknown. Clones were read by immunoSEQ multiplex PCR, and TCRdb kept only the in-frame ones, dropping some. The table has some 59,000 clones, 75% to 90% seen once. Sequenced material: CD4+ T cells from PBMCs cultured with HCoV-229E spike peptides, taken before COVID-19 vaccination. The receptor set was obtained from a human donor who received a COVID-19 vaccine. CDR3s include the opening cysteine and the closing phenylalanine or tryptophan. The D gene is left open where the match is weak. Expanded clones get a size class; other rows say once, few or many, or leave the size out.

clone size	V gene	D gene	J gene	CDR3 DNA	CDR3 protein
NA	TRBV6-2/TRBV6-3	TRBD1	TRBJ2-3	TGTGCCAGCAGTTACTTGGGACAGACTAGCACAGATACGCAGTATTTT	CASSYLGQTSTDTQYF
NA	TRBV4-1	NA	TRBJ2-5	TGCGCCAGCAGCCTACGGGAAGGCCAAGAGACCCAGTACTTC	CASSLREGQETQYF
few	TRBV7-3	NA	TRBJ1-2	TGTGCCAGCAGCGCTGCCCGGGACGCGGCCCTGCTAGGTACAGGCTACACCTTC	CASSAARDAALLGTGYTF
NA	TRBV5-8	NA	TRBJ2-1	TGTGCCAGCAGCCATTACCAAGGCCATGAGCAGTTCTTC	CASSHYQGHEQFF
few	TRBV9	NA	TRBJ1-6	TGTGCCAGCAGCGCGACCCCAGGAAATTCACCCCTCCACTTT	CASSATPGNSPLHF
NA	TRBV28	NA	TRBJ2-3	TGTGCCAGCAGTCCCCCCTCCGGGGCAGCTACTAGCACAGATACGCAGTATTTT	CASSPPSGAATSTDTQYF
NA	TRBV28	NA	TRBJ1-2	TGTGCCAGCAGTTTTGGCCACAGCTATGGCTACACCTTC	CASSFGHSYGYTF
NA	TRBV7-8	NA	TRBJ2-1	TGTGCCAGCAGTTCGAACAGGGCCAATGAGCAGTTCTTC	CASSSNRANEQFF
NA	TRBV2	TRBD1	TRBJ2-5	TGTGCCAGCAGTGAAACGACAGGGCGGGAGACCCAGTACTTC	CASSETTGRETQYF
NA	TRBV6-5	TRBD2	TRBJ2-3	TGTGCCAGCAGTTTAGCGGGGAGCACAGATACGCAGTATTTT	CASSLAGSTDTQYF
NA	TRBV5-1	TRBD2	TRBJ2-5	TGCGCCAGCAGCTACATAGCGGGGGGTTGGCAAGAGACCCAGTACTTC	CASSYIAGGWQETQYF
NA	TRBV27	NA	TRBJ1-5	TGTGCCAGCAGATCACAGGGTGGGTCCCCGATCCAGCCCCAGCATTTT	CASRSQGGSPIQPQHF